Below, 19 T cell receptor beta chains from the same sample are listed, as sequenced in a study of shared clonotypes between healthy human individuals. The table came from immunoSEQ multiplex PCR; TCRdb's copy has only in-frame clones and leaves some out. The sample holds 600,000 to 750,000 clones, just under 75% seen once. What was sequenced was memory CD4+ T cells sorted from blood. Subset defined: CD45RA-negative fraction. These receptors originate from a woman aged 25 to 39 in good health.

This clone was detected only a few times. V is TRBV7-2 and J is TRBJ2-5, with 13 bases matching TRBD2. CDR1 and CDR2 (germline): SGHTA, FQGNSA. V was clipped by 5 bases and J by 5 bases; unmatched bases: 8. The CDR3 spans 16 residues. The CDR3 is CASSTRTSGGRETQYF. In DNA form, the CDR3 reads TGTGCCAGCAGCACTCGGACTAGCGGGGGCAGGGAGACCCAGTACTTC.

The V gene is TRBV28, the J gene TRBJ2-5, with D possibly being TRBD2 (6 bases). Germline assignment: CDR1 MDHEN and CDR2 SYDVKM. The germline V and J ends were trimmed by 4 bases and 1 base, with 13 bases remaining between them. This CDR3 has 15 residues. The CDR3 loop reads CASSSEGGIQETQYF. The CDR3 DNA reads as TGTGCCAGCAGTTCCGAAGGCGGGATCCAAGAGACCCAGTACTTC.

The CDR3: CASSTRGQPSEQYF. CDR3 nucleotide sequence: TGTGCCAGCAGCACCCGAGGACAGCCCTCCGAGCAGTACTTC. This chain joins TRBV7-9 and TRBJ2-7, with TRBD1 as a possible D gene (6 bases). CDR1 and CDR2 (germline): SEHNR, FQNEAQ (reference sequence). The CDR3 runs to 14 residues. The V and J ends lost 5 bases and 6 bases respectively, with 17 bases between them. Full variable domain (rest looked up from reference TRBV7-9 and TRBJ2-7): DTGVSQNPRHKITKRGQNVTFRCDPISEHNRLYWYRQTLGQGPEFLTYFQNEAQLEKSRLLSDRFSAERPKGSFSTLEIQRTEQGDSAMYLCASSTRGQPSEQYFGPGTRLTVT.

This rearrangement joins TRBV19 to TRBJ1-5, with D uncertain. Germline V CDR1 and CDR2: LNHDA, SQIVND (reference sequence). V was clipped by 4 bases and J by 1 base, with 5 bases between them. The CDR3 contains 13 residues. Written as DNA, the CDR3 is TGTGCCAGTAGTAGTTGGAGCAATCAGCCCCAGCATTTT. This gives the protein CASSSWSNQPQHF.

The rearrangement uses TRBV9 and TRBJ2-7, with TRBD2 matching 9 bases. This CDR3 contains 16 residues. Per germline, CDR1 SGDLS and CDR2 YYNGEE. V lost 9 bases and J lost 3; bases outside the gene matches: 16. CDR3 sequence: CATLTGRTSENYEQYF. CDR3 coding DNA: TGTGCCACCTTGACAGGGCGGACTAGCGAGAACTACGAGCAGTACTTC.

The chain combines TRBV11-3 with TRBJ2-7; D is unclear. The CDR3 contains 13 residues. Germline CDR1 is SGHNT and CDR2 is YENEEA. V was pared by 3 bases and J by 3 bases, with 9 bases between. The CDR3 loop is CASSLDSNYEQYF. Here the CDR3 DNA reads TGTGCCAGCAGCTTGGATAGTAACTACGAGCAGTACTTC.

Concerning this clone: A far larger clone is one base from this, pointing to a likely read error. The chain combines TRBV29-1 with TRBJ2-5; TRBD2 is a possible D gene (5 bases). Trimming took 8 bases from V and 2 from J, leaving 15 bases between them. The CDR3 is 13 residues long. The germline gives CDR1 SQVTM, CDR2 ANQGSEA. CDR3 region: CSIATGMQETQYF. DNA of the CDR3: TGCAGCATAGCAACCGGGATGCAAGAGACCCAGTACTTC.

The chain uses TRBV27 and TRBJ2-7; the match to TRBD2 covers 7 bases. Trimming at V came to 5 bases and at J to 5 bases, leaving 12 bases not matched to a gene. The V gene's germline CDR1 is MNHEY and CDR2 SMNVEV (reference sequence). The CDR3 contains 15 residues. The CDR3 spells CASSVREGKVHEQYF. CDR3 bases: TGTGCCAGCAGTGTAAGGGAGGGGAAAGTCCACGAGCAGTACTTC.

This clone was observed a single time. This chain links TRBV5-4 with TRBJ2-3, with D perhaps matching TRBD2 (6 bases). The CDR3 contains 16 residues. Looked up from germline, CDR1 is SGHNT and CDR2 is YYREEE (reference sequence). Trimming took off 0 bases at V and 3 bases at J, with 14 bases between the two ends. CDR3 in DNA: TGTGCCAGCAGCTTGGAGGGCGGGATTAGGACAGATACGCAGTATTTT. Its protein is CASSLEGGIRTDTQYF.

The rearrangement joins TRBV4-1 to TRBJ2-1; a possible D gene is TRBD2 (6 bases). CDR1 and CDR2 (germline): MGHRA, YSYEKL. Trimming took off 0 bases at V and 6 bases at J, with 18 bases between the two ends. The CDR3 covers 17 residues. The CDR3 loop is CASSQDRGGGMGNEQFF. Here the CDR3 DNA reads TGCGCCAGCAGCCAAGATCGGGGCGGCGGGATGGGCAATGAGCAGTTCTTC.

The chain carries TRBV6-1 and TRBJ1-5; no clear D gene. The CDR3 loop spans 14 amino acids. From germline, CDR1 is MNHNS and CDR2 SASEGT. V lost 7 bases and J 3 bases, leaving 13 bases between the germline ends. The CDR3 coding sequence is TGTGCCAGCAATGGCGGGGATACCAATCAGCCCCAGCATTTT. It translates to CASNGGDTNQPQHF.

J is TRBJ1-5 and V is TRBV19; no firm D call. V lost 3 bases to trimming and J lost 4 bases, with 7 bases between them. Germline V lookup: CDR1 LNHDA, CDR2 SQIVND (reference sequence). The CDR3 is 13 amino acids. The DNA of the CDR3 is TGTGCCAGTAGTATTGGGATGAATCAGCCCCAGCATTTT. The encoded protein is CASSIGMNQPQHF.

The chain couples TRBV6-1 to TRBJ2-5; D gene uncertain. Germline lookup yields CDR1 MNHNS and CDR2 SASEGT. The V end lost 2 bases, the J end lost 7 bases, and 11 bases lay between the germline ends. The CDR3 is 13 amino acids. This chain's CDR3 is CASSERVGWTQYF. The CDR3 DNA follows: TGTGCCAGCAGTGAAAGGGTCGGGTGGACCCAGTACTTC.

The V call is TRBV9, the J call TRBJ2-7; D is possibly TRBD2 (6 bases). V was clipped by 0 bases and J by 3 bases, with 13 bases between them. Germline V gene data show CDR1 as SGDLS and CDR2 as YYNGEE. The CDR3 has 15 amino acids. CDR3 protein: CASSVEHGSRYEQYF. The CDR3 coding sequence is TGTGCCAGCAGCGTAGAACACGGGAGTCGCTACGAGCAGTACTTC.

About this clone: The sample contains more than one DNA sequence encoding this CDR3. V and J are TRBV28 and TRBJ2-6; no definite D call. V was clipped by 6 bases and J by 4 bases, with 4 bases between them. Per the germline V gene, CDR1 is MDHEN and CDR2 is SYDVKM. This CDR3 has 12 residues. The CDR3 is CASRAGANVLTF. The CDR3 DNA reads TGTGCCAGCAGGGCCGGGGCCAACGTCCTGACTTTC. The whole variable domain, remainder taken from reference TRBV28 and TRBJ2-6, is DVKVTQSSRYLVKRTGEKVFLECVQDMDHENMFWYRQDPGLGLRLIYFSYDVKMKEKGDIPEGYSVSREKKERFSLILESASTNQTSMYLCASRAGANVLTFGAGSRLTVL.

The V gene is TRBV11-2, the J gene TRBJ2-1; weak D call: TRBD2 (6 bases). V was shortened by 5 bases and J by 0 bases, with 14 bases between the two germline ends. Germline CDR1 SGHAT, CDR2 FQNNGV. This CDR3 has 16 residues. Written as DNA, the CDR3 is TGTGCCAGCAGCCCAGCTGGGAGGAGCTCCTACAATGAGCAGTTCTTC. Translation: CASSPAGRSSYNEQFF.

The gene calls are TRBV5-5 and TRBJ2-7; 13 bases fit TRBD2. Per germline, CDR1 SGHKS and CDR2 YYEKEE (reference sequence). After removal of 2 bases from V and 3 bases from J, the junction contained 11 bases not matched to a gene. The CDR3 consists of 18 residues. The CDR3 is CASSFTSGRALYVYEQYF. CDR3 nucleotide sequence: TGTGCCAGCAGCTTTACTAGCGGGAGGGCCCTCTATGTCTACGAGCAGTACTTC.

This sequence joins TRBV11-2 and TRBJ1-1, with D unresolved. Trimming took off 2 bases at V and 5 bases at J, with 9 bases between the two ends. CDR3 size: 13 residues. CDR1 and CDR2 (germline): SGHAT, FQNNGV. The chain's CDR3 is CASSLSSGTEAFF. The CDR3 nucleotides read TGTGCCAGCAGCTTAAGTTCGGGTACTGAAGCTTTCTTT. The complete variable domain, with remaining parts taken from reference TRBV11-2 and TRBJ1-1, reads EAGVAQSPRYKIIEKRQSVAFWCNPISGHATLYWYQQILGQGPKLLIQFQNNGVVDDSQLPKDRFSAERLKGVDSTLKIQPAKLEDSAVYLCASSLSSGTEAFFGQGTRLTVV.

The genes are TRBV7-6 and TRBJ2-2, with D hard to call. The CDR3 extends over 13 amino acids. Trimming removed 5 bases from V and 6 bases from J, with 10 bases in between. CDR1 SGHVS and CDR2 FNYEAQ come from the germline V gene. The CDR3 DNA reads TGTGCCAGCAGCGCAAGGGTTCCCGGGGAGCTGTTTTTT. Encoded protein: CASSARVPGELFF.